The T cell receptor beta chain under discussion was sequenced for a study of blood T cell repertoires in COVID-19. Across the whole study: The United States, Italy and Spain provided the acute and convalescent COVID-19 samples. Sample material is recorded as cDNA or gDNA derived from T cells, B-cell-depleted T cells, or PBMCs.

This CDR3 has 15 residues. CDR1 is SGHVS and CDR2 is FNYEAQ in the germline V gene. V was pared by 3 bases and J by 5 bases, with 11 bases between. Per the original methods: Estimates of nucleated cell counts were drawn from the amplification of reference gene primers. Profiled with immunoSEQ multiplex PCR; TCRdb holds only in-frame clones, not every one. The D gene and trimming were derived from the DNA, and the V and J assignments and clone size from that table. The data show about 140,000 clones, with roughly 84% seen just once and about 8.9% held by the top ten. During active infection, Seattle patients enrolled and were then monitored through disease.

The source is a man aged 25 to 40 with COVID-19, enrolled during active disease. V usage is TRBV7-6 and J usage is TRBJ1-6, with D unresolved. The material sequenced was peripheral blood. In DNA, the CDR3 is TGTGCCAGCAGCTTCCGAATCGGGAATAATTCACCCCTCCACTTT. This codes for CASSFRIGNNSPLHF.